Shown below are 21 T cell receptor beta chains from a single sample sequenced in a study of blood T cell repertoires in COVID-19. Data came from immunoSEQ multiplex PCR; TCRdb stores just in-frame clones and leaves some out. This repertoire shows 120,000 to 150,000 clones, approximately 84% found once; its top ten account for 5.5%. Sequenced input: PBMCs or T cells enriched from blood (not recorded which). These receptors originate from a man between 40 and 49 years old with acute COVID-19.

The rearrangement links TRBV11-2 to TRBJ2-7, with 8 positions matching TRBD2. V shed 0 bases, J shed 6 bases, and the junction held 7 bases outside the gene matches. Germline assignment: CDR1 SGHAT and CDR2 FQNNGV. CDR3 length equals 15 residues. The CDR3 protein is CASSLDPGGSVEQYF. The CDR3 nucleotides are TGTGCCAGCAGCTTAGATCCGGGGGGGAGCGTCGAGCAGTACTTC.

V usage is TRBV10-2 and J usage is TRBJ2-1; the match to TRBD2 covers 9 bases. This CDR3 region has 16 residues. V lost 7 bases to trimming and J lost 0 bases; unmatched junction nucleotides: 7. Looked up from germline, CDR1 is WSHSY and CDR2 is SAAADI. CDR3 sequence reads: CASTGTSTNSYNEQFF. The CDR3 region has the DNA TGCGCCAGCACAGGGACTAGCACCAACTCCTACAATGAGCAGTTCTTC.

The genes are TRBV20-1 and TRBJ2-1; tentatively, D is TRBD2 (7 bases). This CDR3 contains 16 residues. V was shortened by 6 bases and J by 7 bases, with 25 bases between the two germline ends. CDR1 and CDR2 (germline): DFQATT, SNEGSKA (reference sequence). The chain's CDR3 is CSASRGAGGARNEQFF. The CDR3 DNA sequence: TGCAGTGCAAGTAGGGGAGCTGGGGGGGCGCGGAATGAGCAGTTCTTC.

This clone was observed a single time. The DNA for the CDR3 is TGTGCCAGCGTCCGCCTAAACTCTGGAAACACCATATATTTT. This codes for CASVRLNSGNTIYF. This chain uses TRBV7-9 with TRBJ1-3, with unresolved D. Trimming stripped 8 bases from V and 0 bases from J, with 11 bases between. Germline CDR1 and CDR2: SEHNR and FQNEAQ (reference sequence). CDR3 length: 14 residues.

The chain combines TRBV9 with TRBJ2-7, with TRBD1 as a possible D gene (5 bases). Germline assignment: CDR1 SGDLS and CDR2 YYNGEE. The CDR3 sequence is 12 residues long. Trimming left V 4 bases short and J 3 bases short, with 8 bases between. Here the CDR3 DNA reads TGTGCCAGCAGCTCCGACAGCTACGAGCAGTACTTC. Translation: CASSSDSYEQYF.

A single count supports this clone. The chain joins TRBV2 to TRBJ1-2; perhaps TRBD1 as D (5 bases). Trimming left V 4 bases short and J 2 bases short, with 8 bases between. The CDR3 is 13 residues long. Germline CDR1 is SNHLY and CDR2 is FYNNEI. CDR3 nucleotides: TGTGCCAGCAGTGTCAGACAGAACTATGGCTACACCTTC. This encodes CASSVRQNYGYTF.

The rearrangement links TRBV5-1 to TRBJ2-1, with 8 bases aligning to TRBD2. J lost 12 bases, V lost 4 bases, and 6 bases had no gene match. Germline V gives CDR1 SGHRS, CDR2 YFSETQ. This CDR3 has 12 amino acids. DNA for the CDR3: TGCGCCAGCAGCCCCCGGGGGGGGGTGCAGTTCTTC. It codes for CASSPRGGVQFF.

This clone was detected once. DNA of the CDR3: TGTGCCACCAGTGACTCTCCCGGGACAGCGTCCTACAATGAGCAGTTCTTC. This gives the protein CATSDSPGTASYNEQFF. The chain employs TRBV24-1 and TRBJ2-1; 7 positions agree with TRBD1. Germline loops: CDR1 KGHDR, CDR2 SFDVKD. The CDR3 has 17 amino acids. V gave up 4 bases and J gave up 1 base; unmatched junction bases: 9.

This clone has only one observation. The chain recombines TRBV7-2 with TRBJ1-5, with 12 bases identical to TRBD1. The CDR3 sequence is 19 residues long. Germline values: CDR1 SGHTA, CDR2 FQGNSA. With V trimmed by 1 base and J by 1 base, 8 bases remained unmatched. CDR3 region: CASSLDRDRGLRSNQPQHF. In DNA form, the CDR3 reads TGTGCCAGCAGCTTAGACCGGGACAGGGGGCTTCGAAGCAATCAGCCCCAGCATTTT.

The chain combines TRBV7-2 with TRBJ1-2, with 7 bases matching TRBD1. Germline V gene sequence: CDR1 SGHTA, CDR2 FQGNSA. Losses at the gene ends were 2 bases for V and 6 bases for J; bases not matched to a gene: 3. This CDR3 has 13 amino acids. This chain's CDR3 is CASSLNRGDGYTF. DNA for the CDR3: TGTGCCAGCAGCTTAAACAGGGGCGATGGCTACACCTTC.

This chain uses TRBV6-5 with TRBJ1-2, with a tentative D call TRBD1 (6 bases). V lost 6 bases and J 7 bases, leaving 18 bases between the germline ends. Germline CDR1 reads MNHEY; CDR2 reads SVGAGI. CDR3 length: 14 amino acids. CDR3 sequence (DNA): TGTGCCAGCAGGGCTGCTGGGGACAAAAGTGGCTACACCTTC. Its translation is CASRAAGDKSGYTF.

V usage is TRBV7-2 and J usage is TRBJ1-4; 10 nucleotides agree with TRBD1. The CDR3 extends over 16 amino acids. Germline V gene data show CDR1 as SGHTA and CDR2 as FQGNSA. V dropped 1 base and J dropped 5; count of bases not matched to a gene: 4. The CDR3 coding sequence is TGTGCCAGCAGCTTAGATACGGGACAGGGGAATGAAAAACTGTTTTTT. Translating it yields CASSLDTGQGNEKLFF.

This sequence joins TRBV11-3 and TRBJ1-5; possible D gene TRBD1, 5 bases. From germline, CDR1 is SGHNT and CDR2 YENEEA. V was shortened by 0 bases and J by 6 bases, with 6 bases between the two germline ends. The CDR3 extends over 13 amino acids. Written as DNA, the CDR3 is TGTGCCAGCAGCTTAGAAAGGGGTCAGCCCCAGCATTTT. Translation: CASSLERGQPQHF.

This clone was counted a few times. V usage is TRBV7-2 and J usage is TRBJ2-7; 11 bases agree with TRBD1. The CDR3 has 16 residues. Germline loops: CDR1 SGHTA, CDR2 FQGNSA. Germline trimming cut 2 bases from V and 3 bases from J; bases unmatched to any gene: 6. The CDR3 reads CASSLMGQGVNYEQYF. The CDR3, as DNA: TGTGCCAGCAGCTTAATGGGACAGGGGGTGAACTACGAGCAGTACTTC.

V and J are TRBV14 and TRBJ1-1, with 8 bases matching TRBD1. Germline V gene sequence: CDR1 SGHDN, CDR2 FVKESK. The V segment lost 0 bases and the J segment 10 bases; nucleotides outside the gene matches: 7. This CDR3 comprises 14 residues. In DNA form, the CDR3 reads TGTGCCAGCAGCCAAGATCGCAGGGGGCGCAGAGCTTTCTTT. As protein: CASSQDRRGRRAFF.

This clone has a handful of counts. The genes are TRBV6-1 and TRBJ1-4, with 12 bases matching TRBD1. Germline V gives CDR1 MNHNS, CDR2 SASEGT. V was pared by 1 base and J by 7 bases, with 1 base of the junction left unmatched. The CDR3 has 15 residues. Here the CDR3 reads CASSEGGQGAEKLFF. CDR3 bases: TGTGCCAGCAGTGAAGGGGGACAGGGGGCTGAAAAACTGTTTTTT.

The rearrangement links TRBV15 to TRBJ1-2; D is uncertain. The V gene's germline CDR1 is LNHNV and CDR2 YYDKDF (reference sequence). V was shortened by 1 base and J by 4 bases, with 7 bases between the two germline ends. The CDR3 runs 13 residues. This CDR3 is CATSRGGGYGYTF. In DNA, the CDR3 is TGTGCCACCAGCAGAGGCGGCGGCTATGGCTACACCTTC.

V is TRBV6-5 and J is TRBJ1-4; possibly TRBD1 for D (5 bases). Per germline, CDR1 MNHEY and CDR2 SVGAGI. The CDR3 totals 13 residues. The ends were cut back, 6 bases at V and 6 bases at J, with 11 bases in the middle. The CDR3 sequence is CASRGRVDEKLFF. The CDR3 DNA sequence: TGTGCCAGCAGGGGCAGGGTGGATGAAAAACTGTTTTTT.

The rearrangement joins TRBV11-3 to TRBJ2-3; 7 bases map to TRBD2. The length of the CDR3 is 14 residues. CDR1 and CDR2 (germline): SGHNT, YENEEA. V shed 3 bases, J shed 2 bases, and the junction held 2 bases outside the gene matches. CDR3 loop: CASSLGGVTDTQYF. DNA of the CDR3: TGTGCCAGCAGCTTGGGGGGGGTCACAGATACGCAGTATTTT.

The genes are TRBV12-3 or TRBV12-4 and TRBJ1-1, with 7 positions matching TRBD1. V shed 4 bases, J shed 8 bases, and the junction held 4 bases outside the gene matches. The CDR3 totals 12 residues. The CDR3 DNA follows: TGTGCCAGCAGTTCTAGACAGGGCGAAGCTTTCTTT. This gives the protein CASSSRQGEAFF.

The chain couples TRBV5-1 to TRBJ1-6, with 8 bases aligning to TRBD1. The CDR3 runs 16 residues. V lost 0 bases and J lost 7; bases outside the gene matches: 6. In germline, CDR1 is SGHRS, CDR2 YFSETQ. The CDR3 sequence: CASSLEPGQANSPLHF. The CDR3 bases are TGCGCCAGCAGCTTGGAGCCGGGACAGGCCAATTCACCCCTCCACTTT.